This entry concerns a single T cell receptor (beta chain). Assay used: immunoSEQ multiplex PCR; TCRdb lists only in-frame clones, some missing. The repertoire holds 40,000 to 45,000 clones, with 94% as singletons. This specimen comes from a study of human thymus T cells. The CDR3 is 15 amino acids. CDR1 SGHDT and CDR2 YYEEEE come from the germline V gene. The V segment lost 5 bases and the J segment 1 base; nucleotides outside the gene matches: 5. This clonotype was obtained from a boy younger than two with a congenital heart defect but otherwise immunologically healthy. The gene calls are TRBV5-6 and TRBJ2-3; 9 nucleotides line up with TRBD2. The specimen sequenced was blood. The CDR3 sequence is CASRLAGEGTDTQYF. CDR3 nucleotides: TGTGCCAGCAGATTAGCGGGGGAGGGCACAGATACGCAGTATTTT. Together with reference TRBV5-6 and TRBJ2-3, the CDR3 gives the full variable domain: DAGVTQSPTHLIKTRGQQVTLRCSPKSGHDTVSWYQQALGQGPQFIFQYYEEEERQRGNFPDRFSGHQFPNYSSELNVNALLLGDSALYLCASRLAGEGTDTQYFGPGTRLTVL.